This entry concerns a single T cell receptor (beta chain). The germline CDR1 and CDR2 sequences are SEHNR and FQNEAQ (reference sequence). CDR3 length equals 18 residues. V lost 4 bases and J lost 2, with 22 bases in between. These data come from a study of blood T cell repertoires in COVID-19. Study as a whole: The samples span acute and convalescent COVID-19 from the United States, Italy and Spain. PBMCs, B-cell-depleted T cells, or T cells were the source of the cDNA or gDNA that made up the material.

Using immunoSEQ multiplex PCR, the repertoire was profiled, and TCRdb retains in-frame clones only, with some absent. The sample consists of some 15,000 clones, roughly 88% of them appearing once. The V gene is TRBV7-9, the J gene TRBJ2-3, with a weak D call TRBD2 (5 bases). This receptor was obtained from a human donor in a cohort sampled during active COVID-19. Specimen: peripheral blood. DNA of the CDR3: TGTGCCAGCAGCTCGAATAAGGGCGGCAGAGGGCCCACAGATACGCAGTATTTT. Translating gives CASSSNKGGRGPTDTQYF.